The text below deals with one T cell receptor (beta chain). What antigen it recognizes has not been identified. Instrument on record: NextSeq 550. The Human TCR Profiling Kit (MiLaboratory) was used to make UMI-labeled 5' RACE TRB cDNA libraries. The full amount of extracted RNA was used for cDNA synthesis, and the full amount of resulting cDNA was used for PCR amplification. Libraries were prepared in parallel with an identical number of PCR cycles. The authors processed their data as follows. With a requirement of at least two reads per UMI, MIGEC and MiXCR extracted about 52,000 +/- 9,100 unique UMI-labeled TRB cDNA molecules per library. An average of roughly 40,000 +/- 10,000 functional in-frame TRB CDR3 nucleotide clonotypes without stop codons was found per library. After downsampling to 5000 UMI-labeled TRB molecules per sample, diversity metrics such as normalized Shannon-Wiener and Chao1 were calculated in VDJtools. VDJtools computed clonotype-size-weighted physicochemical properties of the central five CDR3 residues: interaction energy, strength, volume and Kidera factor 4. TCRdb reprocessed the reads, and each CDR3 protein sequence is entered once, without DNA. TCRdb, rather than the study authors, made the V and J calls. The sample table gives over 100,000 distinct CDR3 sequences. The ten largest clonotypes hold 0.29% of the sample.

The data are from a study of CXCR3-negative and CXCR3-positive naive CD8 T cells (dated by TCRdb to the late 2010s). About the study as a whole: About 135 million TRB reads were obtained in total, roughly 1.5 +/- 0.3 million reads per library. Naive subsets from 5 or 6 donors and memory cells from 3 donors were included in the TRBV-TRBJ cluster analysis. Data from around 11 donors, pooled across two independent experiments, went into the diversity and physicochemical repertoire analyses. Paper-wide results and their limitations: Similar TRBV-TRBJ usage was shown by naive CXCR3-negative and CXCR3-positive cells from the same donor, whereas distinct patterns were shown by memory cells. Because surface CD5, which is linked to self-reactivity in mice, was comparable between the naive subsets, TCR interaction strength was also inferred from TRB CDR3 physicochemical properties. Both naive subsets had comparably high repertoire diversity, while memory CD8+ T cells had much lower repertoire diversity. Compared with CXCR3-negative naive cells, CXCR3-positive naive cells had TRB CDR3s with higher hydrophobicity (lower Kidera factor 4), lower energy, and higher strength and volume indices. Freshly isolated PBMCs were used for most assays because CXCR3 expression partially decreased after cryopreservation.

Each CD8+ T cell subset was flow-sorted in triplicate, with 250,000 to 350,000 cells per subset placed directly into RLT lysis buffer. Naive CD8+ T cells were defined stringently as CD45RO-CCR7+CD27+CD95- to exclude memory contaminants. Using standard density gradient centrifugation, peripheral blood mononuclear cells were isolated from buffy coats. A FACSAria III was used to flow-sort naive CXCR3-negative and CXCR3-positive CD8+ T cells. An RNeasy Mini Kit was used to extract total RNA from the sorted cells. Reading the germline V gene gives CDR1 SQVTM and CDR2 ANQGSEA. Including the terminal cysteine and phenylalanine, the CDR3 comprises 12 residues. Only the protein is available.

The source of this sequence is a human donor in good health. Some clones in this sample may be carry-over from other donors' samples. The rearranged chain carries TRBV29-1 and TRBJ2-2. The specimen sequenced was naive CXCR3- CD8+ T cells from blood. The sample's cell subset or site label, decoded: CD45RO-CCR7+CD27+CD95- naive CD8+ T cells lacking CXCR3 (TNR3-). The CDR3 is CSVFGDTGELFF.